This T cell receptor beta chain comes out of a study of T cell responses to AZD1222 COVID-19 vaccine. As to this clone: The antigen remains undetermined.

Study-wide findings and caveats: Within unmutated variant regions lay the reported targets of nearly half of spike-specific TCRs. Baseline serology detected seropositivity in only a handful of AZD1222 recipients. The donors showed a predominance of white British ancestry and of females, with possible underestimation of clonal diversity.

The data were produced by immunoSEQ multiplex PCR, yet TCRdb's version contains in-frame clones alone and is incomplete. The data contain some 160,000 clones, about 88% of them seen just once; the ten biggest clones take up 5.5%. Trimming removed 2 bases at V and 6 bases at J, with 11 bases between. The CDR3 contains 14 residues. CDR1 is LNHDA and CDR2 is SQIVND in the germline V gene (reference sequence). Sample: peripheral blood, taken on day 0 of AZD1222 vaccination. The genes are TRBV19 and TRBJ2-1; tentatively, D is TRBD2 (6 bases). The source of this sequence is an adult in good health. CDR3 DNA: TGTGCCAGTAGTATAATAGGTAGCGGCAATGAGCAGTTCTTC. It translates to CASSIIGSGNEQFF.